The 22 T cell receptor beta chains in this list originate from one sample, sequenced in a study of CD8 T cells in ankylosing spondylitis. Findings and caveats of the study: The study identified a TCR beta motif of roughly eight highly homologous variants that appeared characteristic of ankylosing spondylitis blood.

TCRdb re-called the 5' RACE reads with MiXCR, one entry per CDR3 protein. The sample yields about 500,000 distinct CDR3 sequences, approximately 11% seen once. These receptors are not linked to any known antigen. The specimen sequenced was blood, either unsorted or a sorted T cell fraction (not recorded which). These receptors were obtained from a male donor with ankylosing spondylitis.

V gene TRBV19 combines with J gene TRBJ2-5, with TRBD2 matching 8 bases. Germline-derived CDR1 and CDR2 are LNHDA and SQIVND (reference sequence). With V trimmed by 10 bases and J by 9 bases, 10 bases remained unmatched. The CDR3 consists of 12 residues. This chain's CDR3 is CATIGLAGPQYF. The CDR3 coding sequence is TGTGCCACCATCGGGCTAGCGGGCCCCCAGTACTTC.

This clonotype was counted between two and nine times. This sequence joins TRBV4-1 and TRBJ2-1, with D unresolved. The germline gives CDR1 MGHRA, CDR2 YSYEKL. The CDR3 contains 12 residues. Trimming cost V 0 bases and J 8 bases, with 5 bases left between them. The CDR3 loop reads CASSQELDEQFF. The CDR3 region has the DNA TGCGCCAGCAGCCAAGAACTCGATGAGCAGTTCTTC.

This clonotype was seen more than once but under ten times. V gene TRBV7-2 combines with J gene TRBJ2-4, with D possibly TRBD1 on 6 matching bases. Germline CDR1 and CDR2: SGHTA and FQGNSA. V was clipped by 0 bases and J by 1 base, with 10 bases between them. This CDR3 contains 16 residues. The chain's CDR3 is CASSLAAGAAKNIQYF. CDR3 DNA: TGTGCCAGCAGCTTAGCGGCAGGGGCTGCCAAAAACATTCAGTACTTC.

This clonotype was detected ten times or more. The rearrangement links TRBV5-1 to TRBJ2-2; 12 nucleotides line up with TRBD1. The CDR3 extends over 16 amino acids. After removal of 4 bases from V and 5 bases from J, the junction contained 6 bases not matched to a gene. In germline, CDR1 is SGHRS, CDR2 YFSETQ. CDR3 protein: CASSPPGQGATGELFF. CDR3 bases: TGCGCCAGCAGCCCTCCGGGACAGGGGGCAACCGGGGAGCTGTTTTTT. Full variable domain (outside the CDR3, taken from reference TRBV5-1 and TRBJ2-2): KAGVTQTPRYLIKTRGQQVTLSCSPISGHRSVSWYQQTPGQGLQFLFEYFSETQRNKGNFPGRFSGRQFSNSRSEMNVSTLELGDSALYLCASSPPGQGATGELFFGEGSRLTVL.

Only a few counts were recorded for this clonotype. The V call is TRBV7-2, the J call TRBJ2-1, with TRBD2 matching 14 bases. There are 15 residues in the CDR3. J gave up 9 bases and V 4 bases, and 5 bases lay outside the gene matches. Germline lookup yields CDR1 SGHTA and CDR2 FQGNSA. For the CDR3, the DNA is TGTGCCAGCAGCTCGGGACTAGCGGGAGTCGTTGAGCAGTTCTTC. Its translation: CASSSGLAGVVEQFF.

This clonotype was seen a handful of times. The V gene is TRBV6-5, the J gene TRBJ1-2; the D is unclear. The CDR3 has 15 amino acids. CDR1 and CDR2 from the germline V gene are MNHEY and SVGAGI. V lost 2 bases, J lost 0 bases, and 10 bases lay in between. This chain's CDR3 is CASSYAPRANYGYTF. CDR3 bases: TGTGCCAGCAGTTACGCCCCACGGGCTAACTATGGCTACACCTTC.

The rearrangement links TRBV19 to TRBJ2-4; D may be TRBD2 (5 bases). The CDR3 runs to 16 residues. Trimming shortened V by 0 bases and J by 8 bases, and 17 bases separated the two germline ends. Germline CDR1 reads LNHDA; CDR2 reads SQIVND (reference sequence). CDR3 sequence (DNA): TGTGCCAGTAGTATAGATCGGGGTACCTCCCTGGACATTCAGTACTTC. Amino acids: CASSIDRGTSLDIQYF.

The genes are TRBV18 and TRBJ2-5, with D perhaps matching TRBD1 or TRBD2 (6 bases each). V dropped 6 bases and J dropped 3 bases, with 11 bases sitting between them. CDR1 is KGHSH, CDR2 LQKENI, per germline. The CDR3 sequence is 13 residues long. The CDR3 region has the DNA TGTGCCAGCTCCCCCGGGGGCAAAGAGACCCAGTACTTC. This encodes CASSPGGKETQYF.

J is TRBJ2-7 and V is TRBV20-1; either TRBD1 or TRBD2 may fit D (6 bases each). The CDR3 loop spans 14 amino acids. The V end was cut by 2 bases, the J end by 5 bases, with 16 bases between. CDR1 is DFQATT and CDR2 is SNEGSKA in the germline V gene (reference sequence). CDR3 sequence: CSARMEGRGNEQYF. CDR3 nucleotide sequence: TGCAGTGCTAGAATGGAGGGCAGGGGAAACGAGCAGTACTTC.

This chain's CDR3 is CASSESGGTFQETQYF. CDR3 nucleotide sequence: TGCGCCAGCAGTGAGTCGGGAGGGACCTTCCAAGAGACCCAGTACTTC. The V call is TRBV10-1, the J call TRBJ2-5; 7 bases are shared with TRBD2. The CDR3 extends over 16 amino acids. Germline loops: CDR1 WNHNN, CDR2 SYGVQD (reference sequence). Trimming removed 0 bases from V and 1 base from J; junction bases left unmatched: 5.

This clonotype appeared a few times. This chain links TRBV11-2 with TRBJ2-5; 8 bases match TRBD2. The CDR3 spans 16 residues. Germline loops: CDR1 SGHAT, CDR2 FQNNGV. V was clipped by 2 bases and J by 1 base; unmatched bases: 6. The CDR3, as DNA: TGTGCCAGCAGCTTATGGGGGCGGGGGGTCCAAGAGACCCAGTACTTC. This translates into CASSLWGRGVQETQYF. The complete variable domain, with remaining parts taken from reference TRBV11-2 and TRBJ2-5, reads EAGVAQSPRYKIIEKRQSVAFWCNPISGHATLYWYQQILGQGPKLLIQFQNNGVVDDSQLPKDRFSAERLKGVDSTLKIQPAKLEDSAVYLCASSLWGRGVQETQYFGPGTRLLVL.

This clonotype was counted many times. The CDR3, as DNA: TGTGCCAGCAGTTACAGGGTCTACGAGCAGTACTTC. Its protein product is CASSYRVYEQYF. The rearrangement links TRBV12-3 or TRBV12-4 to TRBJ2-7, with D possibly TRBD1 on 6 matching bases. CDR3 length: 12 amino acids. The V gene lost 4 bases and the J gene lost 3 bases, with 7 bases spanning the gap.

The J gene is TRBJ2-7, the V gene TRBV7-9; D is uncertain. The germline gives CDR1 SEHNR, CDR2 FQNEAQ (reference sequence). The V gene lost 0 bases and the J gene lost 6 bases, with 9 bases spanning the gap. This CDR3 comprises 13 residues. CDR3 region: CASSLANSPEQYV. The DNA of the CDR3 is TGTGCCAGCAGCTTAGCGAACAGCCCCGAGCAGTACGTC.

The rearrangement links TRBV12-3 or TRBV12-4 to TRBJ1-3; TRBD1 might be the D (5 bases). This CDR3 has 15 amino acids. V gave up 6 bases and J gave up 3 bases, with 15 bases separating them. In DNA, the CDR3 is TGTGCCAGCAGGTCTGACGGGGCAGGTGGAAACACCATATATTTT. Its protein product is CASRSDGAGGNTIYF.

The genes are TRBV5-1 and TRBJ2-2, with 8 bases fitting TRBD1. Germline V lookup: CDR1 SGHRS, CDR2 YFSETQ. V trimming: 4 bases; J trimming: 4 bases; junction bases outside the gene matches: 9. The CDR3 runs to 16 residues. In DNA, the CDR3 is TGCGCCAGCAGCGGAATGACAGGGGCGGTCACCGGGGAGCTGTTTTTT. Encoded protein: CASSGMTGAVTGELFF.

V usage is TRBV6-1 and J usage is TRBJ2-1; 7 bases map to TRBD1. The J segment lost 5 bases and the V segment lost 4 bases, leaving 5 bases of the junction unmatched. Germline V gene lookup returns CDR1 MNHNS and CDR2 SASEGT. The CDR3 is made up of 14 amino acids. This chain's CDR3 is CASSAGTVNNEQFF. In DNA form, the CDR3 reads TGTGCCAGCAGTGCAGGGACAGTCAACAATGAGCAGTTCTTC.

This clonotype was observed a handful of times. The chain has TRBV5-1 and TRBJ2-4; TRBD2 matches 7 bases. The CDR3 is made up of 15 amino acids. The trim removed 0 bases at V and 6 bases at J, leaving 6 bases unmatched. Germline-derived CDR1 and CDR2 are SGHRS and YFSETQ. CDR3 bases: TGCGCCAGCAGCTTGGATGCGGGAGTGGGAAACATTCAGTACTTC. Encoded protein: CASSLDAGVGNIQYF. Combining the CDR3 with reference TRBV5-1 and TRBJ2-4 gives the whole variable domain KAGVTQTPRYLIKTRGQQVTLSCSPISGHRSVSWYQQTPGQGLQFLFEYFSETQRNKGNFPGRFSGRQFSNSRSEMNVSTLELGDSALYLCASSLDAGVGNIQYFGAGTRLSVL.

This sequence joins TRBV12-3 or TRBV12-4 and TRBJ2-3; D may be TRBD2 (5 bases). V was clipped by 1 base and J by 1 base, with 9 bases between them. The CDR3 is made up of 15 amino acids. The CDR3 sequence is CASSLGGVGTDTQYF. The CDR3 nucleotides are TGTGCCAGCAGTTTAGGGGGAGTGGGCACAGATACGCAGTATTTT.

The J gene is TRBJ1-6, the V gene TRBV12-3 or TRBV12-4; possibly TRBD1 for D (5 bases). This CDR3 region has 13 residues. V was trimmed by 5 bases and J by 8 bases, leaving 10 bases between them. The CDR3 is CASSASGDSPLHF. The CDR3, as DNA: TGTGCCAGCAGTGCTTCGGGGGATTCACCCCTCCACTTT.

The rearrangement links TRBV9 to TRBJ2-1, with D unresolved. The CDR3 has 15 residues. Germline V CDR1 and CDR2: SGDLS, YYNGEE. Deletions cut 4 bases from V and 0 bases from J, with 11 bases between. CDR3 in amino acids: CASSSSRSSYNEQFF. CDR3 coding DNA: TGTGCCAGCAGCTCAAGTCGATCCTCCTACAATGAGCAGTTCTTC.

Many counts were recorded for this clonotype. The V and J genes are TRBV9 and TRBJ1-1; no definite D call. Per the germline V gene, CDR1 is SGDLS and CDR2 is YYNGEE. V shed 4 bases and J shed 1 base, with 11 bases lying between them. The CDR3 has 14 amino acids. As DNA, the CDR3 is TGTGCCAGCAGCCCGAGGCCGGGGAACACTGAAGCTTTCTTT. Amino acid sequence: CASSPRPGNTEAFF.

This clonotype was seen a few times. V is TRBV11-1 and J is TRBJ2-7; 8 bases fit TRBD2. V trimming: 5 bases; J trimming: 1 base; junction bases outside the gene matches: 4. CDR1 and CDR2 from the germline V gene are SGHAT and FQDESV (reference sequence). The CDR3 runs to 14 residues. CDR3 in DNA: TGTGCCAGCAGCGCCGGGACTAGGTCCTACGAGCAGTACTTC. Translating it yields CASSAGTRSYEQYF.